This T cell receptor (beta chain) was identified in a study of T cells in Graves' hyperthyroidism and ophthalmopathy. Many counts were recorded for this clonotype. Diagnosis of hyperthyroidism was new in patients aged 18 to 65, and its duration was under 2 months. CDR3 length: 13 amino acids. Germline values: CDR1 SEHNR, CDR2 FQNEAQ (reference sequence). The ends were cut back, 5 bases at V and 5 bases at J, with 12 bases in the middle. It was RNA transcripts that yielded the amplified TCR beta CDR3 regions. The HTBI set primed first-round TCR CDR3 RT-PCR. TCRdb re-analysed the multiplex PCR reads in MiXCR, keeping a single row per CDR3 protein. The profile shows 300,000 to 450,000 distinct CDR3 sequences, about 15% of them singletons.

The chain links TRBV7-9 to TRBJ1-1; no definite D call. The receptor's source is a woman between 55 and 75 years old with Graves' hyperthyroidism. Sequenced input: blood. CDR3 region: CASSPPSGTEAFF. CDR3 sequence (DNA): TGTGCCAGCAGCCCACCTAGCGGGACTGAAGCTTTCTTT.